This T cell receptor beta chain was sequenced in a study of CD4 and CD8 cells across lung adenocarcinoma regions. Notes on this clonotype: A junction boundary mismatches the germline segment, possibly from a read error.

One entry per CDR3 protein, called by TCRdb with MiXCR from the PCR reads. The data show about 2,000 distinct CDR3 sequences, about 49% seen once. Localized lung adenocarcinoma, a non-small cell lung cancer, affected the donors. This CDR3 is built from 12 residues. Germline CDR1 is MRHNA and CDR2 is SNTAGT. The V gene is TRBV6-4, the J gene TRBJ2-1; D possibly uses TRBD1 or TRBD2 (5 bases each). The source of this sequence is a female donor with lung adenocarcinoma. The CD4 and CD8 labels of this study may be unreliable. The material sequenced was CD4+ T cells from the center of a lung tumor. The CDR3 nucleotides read TGTGCCATAACCGGGACCCACAATGATCAGTTCTTC. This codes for CAITGTHNDQFF.